This T cell receptor (beta chain) was profiled in a study of blood T cells in healthy people across ages. Primed by a sample-barcoded 5' primer and a J-beta primer mix, a second PCR proceeded for 7 to 11 cycles. One entry per CDR3 protein, called by TCRdb with MiXCR from the 5' RACE reads. Seen here are under 2,000,000 distinct CDR3 sequences, 40% to 55% observed once, and the top ten hold roughly 2%. The CDR3 length is 15 residues. Germline trimming cut 5 bases from V and 6 bases from J; bases unmatched to any gene: 7. This clonotype was seen only a few times. The specimen was blood. The rearrangement links TRBV12-3 or TRBV12-4 to TRBJ2-1, with TRBD2 matching over 10 bases. This clonotype was obtained from a middle-aged woman in good health. In DNA, the CDR3 is TGTGCCAGCAGTCCCGGGACTAGCGATTTCAATGAGCAGTTCTTC. Encoded protein: CASSPGTSDFNEQFF.